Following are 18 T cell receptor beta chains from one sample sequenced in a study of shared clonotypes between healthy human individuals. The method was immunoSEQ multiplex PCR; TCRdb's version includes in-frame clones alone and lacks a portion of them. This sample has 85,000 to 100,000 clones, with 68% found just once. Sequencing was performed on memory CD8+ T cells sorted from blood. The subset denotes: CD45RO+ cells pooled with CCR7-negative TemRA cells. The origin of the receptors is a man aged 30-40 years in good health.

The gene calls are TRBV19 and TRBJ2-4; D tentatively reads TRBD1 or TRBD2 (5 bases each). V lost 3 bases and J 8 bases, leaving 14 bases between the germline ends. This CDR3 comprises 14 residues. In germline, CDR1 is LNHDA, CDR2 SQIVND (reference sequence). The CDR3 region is CASSIGGLVDIQYF. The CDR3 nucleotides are TGTGCCAGTAGTATTGGGGGTTTGGTGGACATTCAGTACTTC.

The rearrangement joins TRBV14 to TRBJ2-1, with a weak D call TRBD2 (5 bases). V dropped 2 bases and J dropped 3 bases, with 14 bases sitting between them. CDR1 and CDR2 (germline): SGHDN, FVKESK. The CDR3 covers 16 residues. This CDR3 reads CASSQMRETVYNEQFF. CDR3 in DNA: TGTGCCAGCAGCCAAATGAGGGAGACCGTCTACAATGAGCAGTTCTTC.

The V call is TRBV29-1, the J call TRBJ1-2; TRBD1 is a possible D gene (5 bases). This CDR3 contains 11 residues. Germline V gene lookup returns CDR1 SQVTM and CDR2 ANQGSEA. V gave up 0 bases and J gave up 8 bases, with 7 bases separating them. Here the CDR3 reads CSVEDQGGYTF. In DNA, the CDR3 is TGCAGCGTTGAAGACCAGGGAGGCTACACCTTC. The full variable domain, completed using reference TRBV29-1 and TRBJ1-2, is SAVISQKPSRDICQRGTSLTIQCQVDSQVTMMFWYRQQPGQSLTLIATANQGSEATYESGFVIDKFPISRPNLTFSTLTVSNMSPEDSSIYLCSVEDQGGYTFGSGTRLTVV.

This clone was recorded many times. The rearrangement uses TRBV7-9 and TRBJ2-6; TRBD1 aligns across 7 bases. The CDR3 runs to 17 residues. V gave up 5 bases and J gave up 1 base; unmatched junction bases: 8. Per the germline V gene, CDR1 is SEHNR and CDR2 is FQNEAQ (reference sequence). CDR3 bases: TGTGCCAGCAGCACAACAGGGGTGCCTTCTGGGGCCAACGTCCTGACTTTC. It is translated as CASSTTGVPSGANVLTF.

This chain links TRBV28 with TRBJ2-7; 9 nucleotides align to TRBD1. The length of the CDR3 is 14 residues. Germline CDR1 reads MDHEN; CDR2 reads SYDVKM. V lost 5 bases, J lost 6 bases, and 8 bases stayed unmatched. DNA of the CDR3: TGTGCCAGCAGTCCCTACAGGGGGCGAAGCGAGCAGTACTTC. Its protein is CASSPYRGRSEQYF. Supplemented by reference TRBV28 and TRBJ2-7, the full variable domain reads DVKVTQSSRYLVKRTGEKVFLECVQDMDHENMFWYRQDPGLGLRLIYFSYDVKMKEKGDIPEGYSVSREKKERFSLILESASTNQTSMYLCASSPYRGRSEQYFGPGTRLTVT.

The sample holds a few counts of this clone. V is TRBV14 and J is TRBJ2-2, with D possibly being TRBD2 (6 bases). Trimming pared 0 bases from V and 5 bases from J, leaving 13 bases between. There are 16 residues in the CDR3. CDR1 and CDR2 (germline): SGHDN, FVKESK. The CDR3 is CASSQEVGGITGELFF. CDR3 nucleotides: TGTGCCAGCAGCCAAGAAGTGGGGGGAATTACCGGGGAGCTGTTTTTT.

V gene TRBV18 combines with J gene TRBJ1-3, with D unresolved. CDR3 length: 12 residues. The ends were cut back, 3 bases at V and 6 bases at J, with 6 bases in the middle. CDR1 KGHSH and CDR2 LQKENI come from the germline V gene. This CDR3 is CASSPLENTIYF. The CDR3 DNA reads TGTGCCAGCTCACCTCTGGAAAACACCATATATTTT.

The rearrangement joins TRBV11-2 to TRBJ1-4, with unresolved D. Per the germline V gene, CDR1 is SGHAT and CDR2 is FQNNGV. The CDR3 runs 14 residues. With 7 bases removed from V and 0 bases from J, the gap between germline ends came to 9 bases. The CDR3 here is CASTPEATNEKLFF. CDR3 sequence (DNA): TGTGCCAGCACCCCAGAAGCAACTAATGAAAAACTGTTTTTT.

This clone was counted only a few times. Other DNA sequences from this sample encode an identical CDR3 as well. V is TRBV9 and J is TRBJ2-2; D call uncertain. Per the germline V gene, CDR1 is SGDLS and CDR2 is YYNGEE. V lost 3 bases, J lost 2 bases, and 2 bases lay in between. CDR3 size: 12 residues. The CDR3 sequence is CASSENTGELFF. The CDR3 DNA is TGTGCCAGCAGCGAAAACACCGGGGAGCTGTTTTTT. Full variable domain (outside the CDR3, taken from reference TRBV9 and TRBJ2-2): DSGVTQTPKHLITATGQRVTLRCSPRSGDLSVYWYQQSLDQGLQFLIQYYNGEERAKGNILERFSAQQFPDLHSELNLSSLELGDSALYFCASSENTGELFFGEGSRLTVL.

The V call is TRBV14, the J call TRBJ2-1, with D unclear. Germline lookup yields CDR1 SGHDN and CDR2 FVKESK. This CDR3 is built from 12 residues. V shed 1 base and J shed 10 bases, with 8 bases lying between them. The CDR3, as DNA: TGTGCCAGCAGCCAAGGAGCATGGGAGCAGTTCTTC. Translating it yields CASSQGAWEQFF.

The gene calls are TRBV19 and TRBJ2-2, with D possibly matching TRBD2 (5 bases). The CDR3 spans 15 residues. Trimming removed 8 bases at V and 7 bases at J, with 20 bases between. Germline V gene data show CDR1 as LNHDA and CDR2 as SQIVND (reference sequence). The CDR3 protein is CASSLWGATGGELFF. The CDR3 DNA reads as TGTGCCAGTTCCCTGTGGGGAGCGACCGGCGGGGAGCTGTTTTTT.

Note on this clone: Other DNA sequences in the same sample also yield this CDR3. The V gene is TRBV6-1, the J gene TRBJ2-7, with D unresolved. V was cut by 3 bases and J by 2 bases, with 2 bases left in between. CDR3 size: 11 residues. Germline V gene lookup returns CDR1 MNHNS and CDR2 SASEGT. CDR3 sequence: CASSEAYEQYF. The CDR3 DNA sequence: TGTGCCAGCAGTGAGGCCTACGAGCAGTACTTC.

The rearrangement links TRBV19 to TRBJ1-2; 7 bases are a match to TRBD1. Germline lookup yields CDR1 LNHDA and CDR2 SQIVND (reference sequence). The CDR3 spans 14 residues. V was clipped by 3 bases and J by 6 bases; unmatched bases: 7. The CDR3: CASSIEQGYNGYTF. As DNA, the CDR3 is TGTGCCAGTAGTATCGAACAGGGGTATAATGGCTACACCTTC.

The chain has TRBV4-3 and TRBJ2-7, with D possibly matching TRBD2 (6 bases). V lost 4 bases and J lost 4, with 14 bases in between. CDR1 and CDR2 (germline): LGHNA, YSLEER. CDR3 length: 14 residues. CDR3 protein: CASSPYGGGYEQYF. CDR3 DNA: TGCGCCAGCAGCCCCTATGGGGGAGGTTACGAGCAGTACTTC.

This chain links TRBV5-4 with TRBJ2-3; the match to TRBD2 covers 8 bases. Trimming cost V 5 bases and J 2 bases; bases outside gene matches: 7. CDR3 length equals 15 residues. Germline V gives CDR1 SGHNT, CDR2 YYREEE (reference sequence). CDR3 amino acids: CASRSTSGSTDTQYF. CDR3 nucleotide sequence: TGTGCCAGCAGGTCAACTAGCGGATCCACAGATACGCAGTATTTT.

In nucleotides, the CDR3 is TGCGCCAGCAGCTTGGATTTCGGGACTAGCGGAGACAATGAGCAGTTCTTC. Its protein is CASSLDFGTSGDNEQFF. This chain uses TRBV5-1 with TRBJ2-1; 11 nucleotides match TRBD2. The CDR3 is 17 amino acids. Germline lookup yields CDR1 SGHRS and CDR2 YFSETQ. The V and J ends lost 0 bases and 5 bases, in that order; junction bases with no gene match: 7.

CDR3 region: CASSGGTSGTYEQYF. CDR3 bases: TGTGCCAGCAGCGGCGGGACTAGCGGCACCTACGAGCAGTACTTC. The J gene is TRBJ2-7, the V gene TRBV5-6; 11 bases map to TRBD2. J lost 2 bases, V lost 4 bases, and 5 bases had no gene match. This CDR3 is 15 amino acids long. Germline assignment: CDR1 SGHDT and CDR2 YYEEEE.

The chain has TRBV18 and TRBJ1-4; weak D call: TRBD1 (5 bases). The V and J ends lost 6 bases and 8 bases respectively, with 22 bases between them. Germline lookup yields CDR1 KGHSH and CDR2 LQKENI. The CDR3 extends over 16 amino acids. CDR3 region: CASSQVFGTKGEKLFF. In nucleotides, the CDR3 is TGTGCCAGCTCCCAAGTATTCGGGACGAAGGGGGAAAAACTGTTTTTT.